This T cell receptor beta chain came from a study of control samples from healthy donors and cancer patients. Assay used: immunoSEQ multiplex PCR; TCRdb lists only in-frame clones, some missing. The sample yields 150,000 to 200,000 clones, around nine tenths seen once. There are 15 residues in the CDR3. Per germline, CDR1 LGHNA and CDR2 YSLEER. V dropped 4 bases and J dropped 7 bases, with 16 bases sitting between them. Material: blood. The chain is built from TRBV4-3 and TRBJ1-4; D is perhaps TRBD1 (6 bases). This receptor was identified in a man aged 25-45 years in good health. The chain's CDR3 is CASSPQRGTSEKLFF. DNA of the CDR3: TGCGCCAGCAGCCCACAAAGGGGGACGAGTGAAAAACTGTTTTTT.